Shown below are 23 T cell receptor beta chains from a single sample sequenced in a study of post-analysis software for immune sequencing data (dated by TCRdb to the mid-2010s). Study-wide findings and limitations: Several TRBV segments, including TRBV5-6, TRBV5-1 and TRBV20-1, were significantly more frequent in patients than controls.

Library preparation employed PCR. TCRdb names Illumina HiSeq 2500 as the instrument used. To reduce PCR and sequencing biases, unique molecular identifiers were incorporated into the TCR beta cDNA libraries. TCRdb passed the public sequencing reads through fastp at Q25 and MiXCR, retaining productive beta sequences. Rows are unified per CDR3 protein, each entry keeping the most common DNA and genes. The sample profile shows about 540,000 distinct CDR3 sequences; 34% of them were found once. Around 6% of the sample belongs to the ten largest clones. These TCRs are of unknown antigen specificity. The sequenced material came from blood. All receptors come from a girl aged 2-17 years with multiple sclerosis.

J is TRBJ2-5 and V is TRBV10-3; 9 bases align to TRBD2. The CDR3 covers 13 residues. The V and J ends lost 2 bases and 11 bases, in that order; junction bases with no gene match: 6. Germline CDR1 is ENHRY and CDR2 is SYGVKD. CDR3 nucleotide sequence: TGTGCCATCAGTGAGGGGCTAGCGGGGAGGCAGTACTTC. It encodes CAISEGLAGRQYF.

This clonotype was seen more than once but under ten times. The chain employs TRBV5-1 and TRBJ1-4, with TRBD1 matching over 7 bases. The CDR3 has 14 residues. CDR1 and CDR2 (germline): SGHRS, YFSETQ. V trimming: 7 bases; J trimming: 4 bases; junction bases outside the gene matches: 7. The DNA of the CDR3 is TGCGCCAGCGGCACCGGGACAGATAATGAAAAACTGTTTTTT. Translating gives CASGTGTDNEKLFF.

CDR3 nucleotide sequence: TGCGCCAGCAGCTTGGGTGGTGAGGGTGAAGCTTTCTTT. This translates into CASSLGGEGEAFF. The chain joins TRBV5-1 to TRBJ1-1; unclear D gene. Trimming pared 0 bases from V and 7 bases from J, leaving 10 bases between. CDR1 and CDR2 (germline): SGHRS, YFSETQ. CDR3 size: 13 residues.

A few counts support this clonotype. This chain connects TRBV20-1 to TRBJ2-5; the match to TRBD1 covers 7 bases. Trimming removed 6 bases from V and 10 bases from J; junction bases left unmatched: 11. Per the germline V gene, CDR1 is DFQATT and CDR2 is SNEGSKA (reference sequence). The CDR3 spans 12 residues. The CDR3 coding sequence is TGCAGTGCGCCGATGAGACAGGGTAACCAGTACTTC. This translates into CSAPMRQGNQYF.

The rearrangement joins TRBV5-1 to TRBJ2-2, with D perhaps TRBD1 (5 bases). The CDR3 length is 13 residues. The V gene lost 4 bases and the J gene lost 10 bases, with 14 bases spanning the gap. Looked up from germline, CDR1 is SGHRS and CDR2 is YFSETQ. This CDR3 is CASSHPDKEELFF. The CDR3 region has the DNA TGCGCCAGCAGCCACCCGGACAAGGAGGAGCTGTTTTTT.

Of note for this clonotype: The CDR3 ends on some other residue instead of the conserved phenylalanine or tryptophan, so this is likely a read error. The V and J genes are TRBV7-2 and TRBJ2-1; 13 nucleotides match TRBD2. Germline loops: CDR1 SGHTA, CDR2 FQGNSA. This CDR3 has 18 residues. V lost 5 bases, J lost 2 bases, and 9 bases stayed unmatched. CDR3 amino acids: CASSITSGGAYPYNEQFL. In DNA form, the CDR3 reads TGTGCCAGCAGCATCACTAGCGGGGGGGCCTATCCCTACAATGAGCAGTTCTTA.

The CDR3: CSARKGGTEAFF. In DNA form, the CDR3 reads TGCAGTGCTAGAAAGGGAGGGACTGAAGCTTTCTTT. V and J are TRBV20-1 and TRBJ1-1, with D unclear. Trimming removed 2 bases from V and 5 bases from J, with 9 bases in between. CDR1 and CDR2 (germline): DFQATT, SNEGSKA (reference sequence). This CDR3 is 12 amino acids long.

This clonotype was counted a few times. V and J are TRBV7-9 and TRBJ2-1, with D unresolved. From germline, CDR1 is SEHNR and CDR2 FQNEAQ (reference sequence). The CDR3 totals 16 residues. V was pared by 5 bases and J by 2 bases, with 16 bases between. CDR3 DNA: TGTGCCAGCAGCGCCGCCCCGGCAGAGACCTACAATGAGCAGTTCTTC. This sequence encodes CASSAAPAETYNEQFF.

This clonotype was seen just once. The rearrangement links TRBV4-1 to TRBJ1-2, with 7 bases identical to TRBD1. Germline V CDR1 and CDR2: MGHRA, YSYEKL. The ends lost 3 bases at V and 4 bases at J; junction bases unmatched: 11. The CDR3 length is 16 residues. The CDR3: CASSHLGQGGIYGYTF. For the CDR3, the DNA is TGCGCCAGCAGCCACCTAGGGCAGGGGGGGATCTATGGCTACACCTTC.

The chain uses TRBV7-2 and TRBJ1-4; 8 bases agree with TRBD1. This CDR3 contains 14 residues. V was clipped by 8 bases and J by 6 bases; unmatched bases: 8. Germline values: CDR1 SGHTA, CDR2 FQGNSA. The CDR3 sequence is CASRQGAGDEKLFF. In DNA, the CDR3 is TGTGCCAGCCGGCAGGGGGCCGGGGATGAAAAACTGTTTTTT.

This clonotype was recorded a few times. CDR3 nucleotides: TGCAGTGCTGCGGGACAGGGCAATGAGCAGTTCTTC. It codes for CSAAGQGNEQFF. This rearrangement joins TRBV20-1 to TRBJ2-1; 9 bases are shared with TRBD1. The CDR3 covers 12 residues. J lost 6 bases, V lost 5 bases, and 2 bases had no gene match. Germline V CDR1 and CDR2: DFQATT, SNEGSKA (reference sequence).

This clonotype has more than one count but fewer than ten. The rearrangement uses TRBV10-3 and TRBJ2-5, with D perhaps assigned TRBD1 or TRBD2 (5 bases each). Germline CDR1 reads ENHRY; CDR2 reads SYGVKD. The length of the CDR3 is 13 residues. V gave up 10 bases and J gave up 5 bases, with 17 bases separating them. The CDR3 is CANQDKLGETQYF. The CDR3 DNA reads TGTGCCAACCAGGACAAACTAGGGGAGACCCAGTACTTC.

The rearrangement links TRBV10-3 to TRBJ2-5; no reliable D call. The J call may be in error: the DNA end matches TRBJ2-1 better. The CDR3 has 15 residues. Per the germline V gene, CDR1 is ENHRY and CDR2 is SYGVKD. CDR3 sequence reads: CAISESFSAQETQFF. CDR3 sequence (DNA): TGTGCCATCAGTGAGTCTTTTTCGGCGCAAGAGACCCAGTTCTTC.

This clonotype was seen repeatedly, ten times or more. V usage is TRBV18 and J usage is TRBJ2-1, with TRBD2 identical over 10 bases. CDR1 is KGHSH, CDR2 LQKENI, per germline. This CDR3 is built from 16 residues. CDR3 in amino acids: CASSPPSGGSYNEQFF. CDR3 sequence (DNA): TGTGCTAGCAGCCCGCCTAGCGGGGGATCCTACAATGAGCAGTTCTTC.

The DNA of the CDR3 is TGTGCCAGCAGCCACTGGGAGTCCCCCGGGGGACTCCAAGAGACCCAGTACTTC. Its protein is CASSHWESPGGLQETQYF. The genes are TRBV13 and TRBJ2-5; D is possibly TRBD2 (6 bases). This CDR3 has 18 amino acids. V lost 5 bases and J lost 1, with 23 bases in between. In germline, CDR1 is PRHDT, CDR2 FYEKMQ (reference sequence). Supplemented by reference TRBV13 and TRBJ2-5, the full variable domain reads AAGVIQSPRHLIKEKRETATLKCYPIPRHDTVYWYQQGPGQDPQFLISFYEKMQSDKGSIPDRFSAQQFSDYHSELNMSSLELGDSALYFCASSHWESPGGLQETQYFGPGTRLLVL.

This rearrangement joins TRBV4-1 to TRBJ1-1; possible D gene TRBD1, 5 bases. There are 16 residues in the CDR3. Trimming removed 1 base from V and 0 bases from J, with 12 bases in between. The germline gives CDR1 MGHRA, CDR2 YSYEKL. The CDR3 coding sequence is TGCGCCAGCAGCCAAGGGGCGGGACTCCTGAACACTGAAGCTTTCTTT. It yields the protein CASSQGAGLLNTEAFF.

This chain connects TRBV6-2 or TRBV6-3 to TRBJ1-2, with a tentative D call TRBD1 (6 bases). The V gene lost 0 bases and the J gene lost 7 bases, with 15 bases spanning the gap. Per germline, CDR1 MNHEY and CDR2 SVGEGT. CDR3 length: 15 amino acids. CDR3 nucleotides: TGTGCCAGCAGTTACTCTCTCGAAGGGGGGATTGGCTACACCTTC. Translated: CASSYSLEGGIGYTF.

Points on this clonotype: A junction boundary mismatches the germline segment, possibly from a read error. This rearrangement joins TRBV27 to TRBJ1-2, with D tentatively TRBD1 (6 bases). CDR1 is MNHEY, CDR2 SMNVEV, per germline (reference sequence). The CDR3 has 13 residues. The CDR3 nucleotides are TGTGTCAGCAGTTCCCAGGGGATTCATGGCTACACCTTC. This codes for CVSSSQGIHGYTF.

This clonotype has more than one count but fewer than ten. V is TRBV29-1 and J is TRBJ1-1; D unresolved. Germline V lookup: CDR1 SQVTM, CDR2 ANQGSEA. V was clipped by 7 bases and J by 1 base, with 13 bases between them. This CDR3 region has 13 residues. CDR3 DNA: TGCAGCGCCGAGGGCGGACCGAACACTGAAGCTTTCTTT. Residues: CSAEGGPNTEAFF.

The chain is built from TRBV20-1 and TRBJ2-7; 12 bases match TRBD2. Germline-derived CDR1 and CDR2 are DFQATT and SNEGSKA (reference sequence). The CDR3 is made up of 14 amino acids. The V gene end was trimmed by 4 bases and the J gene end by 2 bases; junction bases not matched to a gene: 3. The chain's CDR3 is CSATSGGAPYEQYF. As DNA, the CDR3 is TGCAGTGCTACTAGCGGGGGGGCCCCCTACGAGCAGTACTTC.

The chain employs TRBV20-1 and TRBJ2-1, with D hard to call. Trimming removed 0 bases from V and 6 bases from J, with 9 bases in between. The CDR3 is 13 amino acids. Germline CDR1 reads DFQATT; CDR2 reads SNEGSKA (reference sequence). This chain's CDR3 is CSARDWASNEQFF. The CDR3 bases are TGCAGTGCTAGAGATTGGGCTTCCAATGAGCAGTTCTTC.

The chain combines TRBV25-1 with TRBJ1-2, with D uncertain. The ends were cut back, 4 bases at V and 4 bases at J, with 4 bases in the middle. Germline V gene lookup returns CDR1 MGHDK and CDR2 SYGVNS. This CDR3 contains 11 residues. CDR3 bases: TGTGCCAGCAGTGCCCTCTATGGCTACACCTTC. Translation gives CASSALYGYTF.

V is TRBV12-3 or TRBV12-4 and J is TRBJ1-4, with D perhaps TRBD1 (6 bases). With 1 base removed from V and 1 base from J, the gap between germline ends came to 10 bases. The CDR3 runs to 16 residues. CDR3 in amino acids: CASSLGVRGTNEKLFF. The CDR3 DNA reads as TGTGCCAGCAGTTTAGGAGTCAGGGGAACTAATGAAAAACTGTTTTTT.